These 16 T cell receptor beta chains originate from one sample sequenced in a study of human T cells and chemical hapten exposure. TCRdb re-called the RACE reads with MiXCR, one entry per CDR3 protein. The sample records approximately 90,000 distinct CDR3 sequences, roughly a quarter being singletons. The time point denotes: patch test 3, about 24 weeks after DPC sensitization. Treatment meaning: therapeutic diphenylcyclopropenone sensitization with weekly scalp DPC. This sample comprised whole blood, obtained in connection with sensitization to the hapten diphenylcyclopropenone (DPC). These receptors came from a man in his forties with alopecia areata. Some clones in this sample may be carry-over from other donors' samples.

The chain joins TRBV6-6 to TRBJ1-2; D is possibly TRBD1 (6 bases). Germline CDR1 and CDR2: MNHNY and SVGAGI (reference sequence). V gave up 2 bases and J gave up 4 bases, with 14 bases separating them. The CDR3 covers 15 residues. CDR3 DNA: TGTGCCAGCAGTTACGTTAGGGGGGCAACCTATGGCTACACCTTC. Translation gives CASSYVRGATYGYTF.

The DNA for the CDR3 is TGTGCCAGCGGCCCCCAGGGGAGCGTGACCCAGTACTTC. This translates into CASGPQGSVTQYF. The chain is built from TRBV6-6 and TRBJ2-5; possibly TRBD1 for D (6 bases). V gave up 8 bases and J gave up 7 bases, with 17 bases separating them. CDR3 size: 13 residues. CDR1 is MNHNY and CDR2 is SVGAGI in the germline V gene (reference sequence).

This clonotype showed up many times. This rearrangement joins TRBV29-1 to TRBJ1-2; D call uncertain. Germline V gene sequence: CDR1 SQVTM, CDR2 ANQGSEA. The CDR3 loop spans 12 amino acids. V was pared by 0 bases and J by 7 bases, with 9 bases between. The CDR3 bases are TGCAGCGTTGAAGAGGGGTCAGGTGGCTACACCTTC. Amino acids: CSVEEGSGGYTF.

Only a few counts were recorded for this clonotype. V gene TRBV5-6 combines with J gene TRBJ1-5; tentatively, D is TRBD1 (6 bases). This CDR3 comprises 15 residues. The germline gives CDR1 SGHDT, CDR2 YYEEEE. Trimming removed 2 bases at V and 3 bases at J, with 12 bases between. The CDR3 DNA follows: TGTGCCAGCAGCTTCCAGGGGAGACCCAATCAGCCCCAGCATTTT. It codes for CASSFQGRPNQPQHF.

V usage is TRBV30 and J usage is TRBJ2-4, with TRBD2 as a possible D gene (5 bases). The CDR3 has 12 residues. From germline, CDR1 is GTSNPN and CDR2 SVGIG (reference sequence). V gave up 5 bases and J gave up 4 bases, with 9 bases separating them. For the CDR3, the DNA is TGTGCCTGGGCTCCGGGGAAAAACATTCAGTACTTC. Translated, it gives CAWAPGKNIQYF.

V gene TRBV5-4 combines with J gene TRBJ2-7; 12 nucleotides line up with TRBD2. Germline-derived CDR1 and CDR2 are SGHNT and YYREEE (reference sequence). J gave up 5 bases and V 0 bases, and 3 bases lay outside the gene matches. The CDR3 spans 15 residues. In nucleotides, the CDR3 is TGTGCCAGCAGCTTGGGGACTAGCGGGATAAACGAGCAGTACTTC. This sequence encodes CASSLGTSGINEQYF.

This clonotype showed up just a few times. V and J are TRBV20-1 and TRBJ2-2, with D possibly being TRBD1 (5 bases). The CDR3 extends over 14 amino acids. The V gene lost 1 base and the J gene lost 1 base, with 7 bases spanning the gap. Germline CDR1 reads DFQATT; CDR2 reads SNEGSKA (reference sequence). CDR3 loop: CSARVTGNTGELFF. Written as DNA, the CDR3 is TGCAGTGCTAGAGTCACAGGGAACACCGGGGAGCTGTTTTTT.

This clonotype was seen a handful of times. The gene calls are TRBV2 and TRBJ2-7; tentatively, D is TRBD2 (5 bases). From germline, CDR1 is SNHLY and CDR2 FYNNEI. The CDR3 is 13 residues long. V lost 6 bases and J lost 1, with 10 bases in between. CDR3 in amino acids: CASRPGMSYEQYF. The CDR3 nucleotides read TGTGCCAGCAGGCCCGGGATGTCCTACGAGCAGTACTTC.

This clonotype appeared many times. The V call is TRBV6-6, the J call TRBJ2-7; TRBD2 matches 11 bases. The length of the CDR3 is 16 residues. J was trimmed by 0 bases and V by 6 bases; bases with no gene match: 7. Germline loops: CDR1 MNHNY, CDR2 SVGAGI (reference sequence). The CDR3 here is CASRPQLAGDSYEQYF. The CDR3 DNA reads TGTGCCAGCAGGCCCCAACTAGCGGGAGACTCCTACGAGCAGTACTTC.

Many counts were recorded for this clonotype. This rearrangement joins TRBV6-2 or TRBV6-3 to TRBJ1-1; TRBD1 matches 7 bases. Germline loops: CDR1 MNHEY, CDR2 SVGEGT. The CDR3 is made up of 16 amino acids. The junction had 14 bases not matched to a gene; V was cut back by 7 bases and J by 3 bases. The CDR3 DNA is TGTGCCAGCATAACGCAACTGGGGACAGCCGACACTGAAGCTTTCTTT. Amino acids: CASITQLGTADTEAFF.

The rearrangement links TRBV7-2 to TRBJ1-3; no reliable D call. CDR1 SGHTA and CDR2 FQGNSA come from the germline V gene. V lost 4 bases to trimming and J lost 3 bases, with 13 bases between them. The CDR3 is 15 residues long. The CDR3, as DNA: TGTGCCAGCAGCTCACAATCGAAAGGTGGAAACACCATATATTTT. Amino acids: CASSSQSKGGNTIYF.

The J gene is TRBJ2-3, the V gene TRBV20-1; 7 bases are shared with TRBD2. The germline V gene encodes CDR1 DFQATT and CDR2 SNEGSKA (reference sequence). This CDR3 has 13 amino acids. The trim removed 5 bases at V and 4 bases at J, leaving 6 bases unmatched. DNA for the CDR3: TGCAGTGCTCTGCGGGAGAGGGCAGATACGCAGTATTTT. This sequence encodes CSALRERADTQYF.

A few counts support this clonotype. The CDR3 sequence is CASREFRGGTEAFF. Here the CDR3 DNA reads TGTGCCAGCAGGGAGTTCAGGGGTGGCACTGAAGCTTTCTTT. The chain has TRBV12-3 or TRBV12-4 and TRBJ1-1; tentatively, D is TRBD1 (6 bases). The CDR3 runs to 14 residues. V gave up 6 bases and J gave up 4 bases, with 15 bases separating them.

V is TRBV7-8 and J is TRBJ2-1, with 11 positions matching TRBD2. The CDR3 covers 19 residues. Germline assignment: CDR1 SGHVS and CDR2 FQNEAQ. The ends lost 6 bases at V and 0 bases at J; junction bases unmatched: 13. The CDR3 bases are TGTGCCAGCAGGGACCAGGCTAGCGGGAGGAAGAGCTCCTACAATGAGCAGTTCTTC. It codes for CASRDQASGRKSSYNEQFF. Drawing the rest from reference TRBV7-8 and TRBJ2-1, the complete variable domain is GAGVSQSPRYKVAKRGQDVALRCDPISGHVSLFWYQQALGQGPEFLTYFQNEAQLDKSGLPSDRFFAERPEGSVSTLKIQRTQQEDSAVYLCASRDQASGRKSSYNEQFFGPGTRLTVL.

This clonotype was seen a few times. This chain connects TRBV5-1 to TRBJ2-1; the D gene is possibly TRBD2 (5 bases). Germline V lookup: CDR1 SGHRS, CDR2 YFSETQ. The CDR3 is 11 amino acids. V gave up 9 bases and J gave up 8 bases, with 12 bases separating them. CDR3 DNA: TGCGCCACCCGGGAAATGGATGAGCAGTTCTTC. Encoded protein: CATREMDEQFF. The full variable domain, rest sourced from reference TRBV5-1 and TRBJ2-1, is KAGVTQTPRYLIKTRGQQVTLSCSPISGHRSVSWYQQTPGQGLQFLFEYFSETQRNKGNFPGRFSGRQFSNSRSEMNVSTLELGDSALYLCATREMDEQFFGPGTRLTVL.

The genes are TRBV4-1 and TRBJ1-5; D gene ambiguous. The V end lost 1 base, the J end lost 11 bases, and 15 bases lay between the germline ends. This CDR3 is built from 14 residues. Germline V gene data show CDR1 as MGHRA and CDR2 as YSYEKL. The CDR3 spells CASSQGDDQLAQHF. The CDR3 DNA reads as TGCGCCAGCAGCCAAGGTGATGACCAGCTGGCCCAGCATTTT.